Listed here are 22 T cell receptor beta chains from one sample, sequenced in a study of blood T cell repertoires in COVID-19. This table comes from immunoSEQ multiplex PCR, and its TCRdb copy is limited to in-frame clones, with some not included. The sample records 430,000 or so clones, roughly 88% being singletons. The sequencing input was PBMCs or T cells enriched from blood (not recorded which). These receptors all come from a woman aged 40-49 years who had recovered from COVID-19.

This clone was detected only once. V and J are TRBV5-8 and TRBJ1-2; D is possibly TRBD1 (6 bases). The CDR3 is 16 residues long. With 1 base removed from V and 4 bases from J, the gap between germline ends came to 17 bases. Germline V gene lookup returns CDR1 SGHTS and CDR2 YDEGEE. CDR3 protein: CASSLIRMTGGYGYTF. The DNA of the CDR3 is TGTGCCAGCAGCTTGATCAGAATGACAGGCGGCTATGGCTACACCTTC.

The CDR3 here is CASSLGTGYYEQYF. CDR3 in DNA: TGCGCCAGCAGCCTCGGGACAGGATATTACGAGCAGTACTTC. This chain links TRBV4-3 with TRBJ2-7, with 8 bases matching TRBD1. V trimming: 4 bases; J trimming: 4 bases; junction bases outside the gene matches: 6. This CDR3 contains 14 residues. Germline CDR1 and CDR2: LGHNA and YSLEER.

The V and J genes are TRBV10-3 and TRBJ2-2; 10 bases map to TRBD2. V lost 6 bases to trimming and J lost 1 base; unmatched junction nucleotides: 2. Germline assignment: CDR1 ENHRY and CDR2 SYGVKD. The CDR3 length is 15 residues. CDR3 protein: CAIRGTSENTGELFF. Written as DNA, the CDR3 is TGTGCCATCAGGGGGACTAGCGAGAACACCGGGGAGCTGTTTTTT.

In its sample, this clone was seen once. The chain has TRBV11-3 and TRBJ2-7; a weak D match, TRBD2 (5 bases). The CDR3 runs 14 residues. Germline V gives CDR1 SGHNT, CDR2 YENEEA. V was pared by 5 bases and J by 3 bases, with 14 bases between. CDR3 region: CASSRSGNVYEQYF. CDR3 in DNA: TGTGCCAGCAGCCGGAGCGGAAATGTCTACGAGCAGTACTTC. Drawing the rest from reference TRBV11-3 and TRBJ2-7, the complete variable domain is EAGVVQSPRYKIIEKKQPVAFWCNPISGHNTLYWYLQNLGQGPELLIRYENEEAVDDSQLPKDRFSAERLKGVDSTLKIQPAELGDSAVYLCASSRSGNVYEQYFGPGTRLTVT.

The V call is TRBV3-1 (or the pseudogene TRBV3-2), the J call TRBJ1-1; 7 bases line up with TRBD1. The CDR3 loop spans 14 amino acids. The germline CDR1 and CDR2 sequences are LGHDT and YNNKEL (reference sequence). V was clipped by 0 bases and J by 12 bases; unmatched bases: 10. The CDR3 loop reads CASSQDPRGTVTFF. The CDR3 bases are TGTGCCAGCAGCCAAGACCCGAGGGGGACAGTAACTTTCTTT.

The V call is TRBV27, the J call TRBJ2-7; 7 nucleotides line up with TRBD1. CDR1 MNHEY and CDR2 SMNVEV come from the germline V gene (reference sequence). Trimming cost V 4 bases and J 2 bases; bases outside gene matches: 5. The CDR3 has 14 amino acids. CDR3 loop: CASSSTGTAYEQYF. Here the CDR3 DNA reads TGTGCCAGCAGTTCCACCGGGACAGCCTACGAGCAGTACTTC.

Here the CDR3 reads CASSFTRNTQYF. Written as DNA, the CDR3 is TGTGCCAGCAGTTTCACGAGAAATACGCAGTATTTT. The chain links TRBV28 to TRBJ2-3; D is ambiguous. This CDR3 contains 12 residues. V was shortened by 3 bases and J by 7 bases, with 8 bases between the two germline ends. Germline-derived CDR1 and CDR2 are MDHEN and SYDVKM.

This rearrangement joins TRBV2 to TRBJ1-2; D possibly corresponds to TRBD1 (6 bases). Looked up from germline, CDR1 is SNHLY and CDR2 is FYNNEI. Trimming cost V 7 bases and J 3 bases, with 18 bases left between them. The CDR3 loop spans 15 amino acids. CDR3 residues: CASTYERAGDYGYTF. As DNA, the CDR3 is TGTGCCAGCACCTATGAGAGGGCAGGGGACTATGGCTACACCTTC.

This chain connects TRBV6-5 to TRBJ1-5; 7 bases are a match to TRBD1. Germline lookup yields CDR1 MNHEY and CDR2 SVGAGI. V lost 5 bases and J lost 6; bases outside the gene matches: 10. This CDR3 has 15 residues. The CDR3 region is CASSPAGGAFQPQHF. The CDR3 DNA reads as TGTGCCAGCAGTCCTGCAGGGGGAGCCTTTCAGCCCCAGCATTTT.

The rearrangement joins TRBV15 to TRBJ2-3; D remains unclear. V was clipped by 3 bases and J by 0 bases, with 10 bases between them. The CDR3 extends over 15 amino acids. Germline V CDR1 and CDR2: LNHNV, YYDKDF (reference sequence). The CDR3: CATSRVRFSTDTQYF. CDR3 bases: TGTGCCACCAGCAGGGTGCGGTTTAGCACAGATACGCAGTATTTT.

This chain uses TRBV5-1 with TRBJ2-3; possible D gene TRBD2, 6 bases. Germline V lookup: CDR1 SGHRS, CDR2 YFSETQ. Trimming shortened V by 3 bases and J by 3 bases, and 14 bases separated the two germline ends. The CDR3 contains 15 residues. CDR3 sequence reads: CASSSRGMRTDTQYF. CDR3 coding DNA: TGCGCCAGCAGCTCCCGGGGGATGCGGACAGATACGCAGTATTTT.

The chain links TRBV5-1 to TRBJ2-2; D may be TRBD2 (5 bases). The germline CDR1 and CDR2 sequences are SGHRS and YFSETQ. The CDR3 consists of 16 residues. V dropped 2 bases and J dropped 0 bases, with 11 bases sitting between them. Here the CDR3 DNA reads TGCGCCAGCAGCTTTACCGGGATCCCGAACACCGGGGAGCTGTTTTTT. Translation: CASSFTGIPNTGELFF.

Here the CDR3 DNA reads TGTGCCTGGAGTGGAGCGAGGCTCTACGAGCAGTACTTC. Translated: CAWSGARLYEQYF. The chain recombines TRBV30 with TRBJ2-7; D is uncertain. V dropped 1 base and J dropped 3 bases, with 10 bases sitting between them. Germline lookup yields CDR1 GTSNPN and CDR2 SVGIG (reference sequence). This CDR3 contains 13 residues.

This sequence joins TRBV19 and TRBJ1-2, with D tentatively TRBD1 (5 bases). The CDR3 loop spans 15 amino acids. Germline CDR1 and CDR2: LNHDA and SQIVND (reference sequence). V was cut by 4 bases and J by 3 bases, with 15 bases left in between. CDR3 protein: CASSTAGTPHYGYTF. In DNA form, the CDR3 reads TGTGCCAGTAGTACGGCCGGGACTCCTCACTATGGCTACACCTTC.

This rearrangement joins TRBV3-1 (or the pseudogene TRBV3-2) to TRBJ2-1, with TRBD2 identical over 11 bases. V trimming: 0 bases; J trimming: 5 bases; junction bases outside the gene matches: 6. Germline CDR1 reads LGHDT; CDR2 reads YNNKEL (reference sequence). This CDR3 has 17 amino acids. CDR3 sequence: CASSQDPGTSGNNEQFF. The CDR3 DNA follows: TGTGCCAGCAGCCAAGACCCCGGGACTAGCGGAAACAATGAGCAGTTCTTC.

The rearrangement joins TRBV30 to TRBJ2-2; 8 positions match TRBD1. Germline CDR1 is GTSNPN and CDR2 is SVGIG (reference sequence). The CDR3 runs 14 residues. With 6 bases clipped from V and 2 bases from J, the junction kept 5 bases outside the gene matches. In DNA, the CDR3 is TGTGCCTGTCCGGACAGGGTAAACACCGGGGAGCTGTTTTTT. It is translated as CACPDRVNTGELFF.

This clone has a handful of counts. The chain links TRBV9 to TRBJ2-7; 7 positions match TRBD2. The CDR3 runs to 13 residues. The V gene end was trimmed by 5 bases and the J gene end by 4 bases; junction bases not matched to a gene: 6. Germline V gene sequence: CDR1 SGDLS, CDR2 YYNGEE. The CDR3 nucleotides read TGTGCCAGCAGTCCTGGGGGGGAGTACGAGCAGTACTTC. It encodes CASSPGGEYEQYF.

The chain carries TRBV10-3 and TRBJ1-5; TRBD1 might be the D (5 bases). This CDR3 is 14 amino acids long. Germline V gene lookup returns CDR1 ENHRY and CDR2 SYGVKD. V shed 8 bases and J shed 3 bases, with 14 bases lying between them. This CDR3 reads CAIGGTDYNQPQHF. Written as DNA, the CDR3 is TGTGCCATCGGGGGGACGGACTACAATCAGCCCCAGCATTTT.

This clone was observed a single time. The rearrangement links TRBV10-1 to TRBJ2-3, with D perhaps matching TRBD2 (5 bases). The CDR3 contains 16 residues. CDR1 is WNHNN, CDR2 SYGVQD, per germline (reference sequence). Trimming left V 3 bases short and J 4 bases short, with 17 bases between. CDR3 loop: CASSDGVASGSDTQYF. The CDR3 DNA reads as TGCGCCAGCAGTGACGGTGTAGCGTCGGGGTCAGATACGCAGTATTTT.

V and J are TRBV18 and TRBJ1-5; a possible D gene is TRBD1 (6 bases). The V end was cut by 3 bases, the J end by 6 bases, with 12 bases between. Looked up from germline, CDR1 is KGHSH and CDR2 is LQKENI. The CDR3 contains 14 residues. This chain's CDR3 is CASSPQGWGQPQHF. The DNA for the CDR3 is TGTGCCAGCTCACCTCAGGGGTGGGGTCAGCCCCAGCATTTT.

The genes are TRBV11-2 and TRBJ2-7, with 7 bases aligning to TRBD2. This CDR3 has 17 residues. Germline assignment: CDR1 SGHAT and CDR2 FQNNGV. Trimming took 0 bases from V and 3 from J; bases not matched to a gene: 11. The CDR3 coding sequence is TGTGCCAGCAGCTTAGAGATCGGAACTAGCGCGCACTACGAGCAGTACTTC. Its translation is CASSLEIGTSAHYEQYF.

The CDR3 is CSVEDPSGTYNEQFF. The CDR3 DNA sequence: TGCAGCGTTGAAGATCCAAGCGGGACCTACAATGAGCAGTTCTTC. This chain joins TRBV29-1 and TRBJ2-1; TRBD2 matches at 7 bases. This CDR3 is built from 15 residues. J was trimmed by 2 bases and V by 0 bases; bases with no gene match: 4. Germline CDR1 is SQVTM and CDR2 is ANQGSEA.